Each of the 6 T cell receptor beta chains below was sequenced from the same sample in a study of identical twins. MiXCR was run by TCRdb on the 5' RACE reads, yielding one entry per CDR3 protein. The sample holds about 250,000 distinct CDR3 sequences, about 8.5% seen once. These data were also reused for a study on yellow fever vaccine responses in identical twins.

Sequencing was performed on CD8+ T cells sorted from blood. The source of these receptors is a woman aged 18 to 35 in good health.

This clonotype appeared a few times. The CDR3: CASSPQIWGTSDYETQYF. The CDR3 DNA is TGTGCCAGCAGCCCGCAAATTTGGGGGACTAGCGACTATGAGACCCAGTACTTC. V and J are TRBV11-1 and TRBJ2-5; 10 nucleotides match TRBD2. The length of the CDR3 is 18 residues. From germline, CDR1 is SGHAT and CDR2 FQDESV (reference sequence). V was clipped by 5 bases and J by 5 bases; unmatched bases: 17.

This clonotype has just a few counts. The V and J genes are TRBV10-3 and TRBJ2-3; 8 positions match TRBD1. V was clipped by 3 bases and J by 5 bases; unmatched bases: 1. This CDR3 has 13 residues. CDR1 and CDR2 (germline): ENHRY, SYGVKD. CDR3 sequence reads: CAISDRGRDTQYF. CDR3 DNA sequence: TGTGCCATCAGTGACAGGGGGCGAGATACGCAGTATTTT.

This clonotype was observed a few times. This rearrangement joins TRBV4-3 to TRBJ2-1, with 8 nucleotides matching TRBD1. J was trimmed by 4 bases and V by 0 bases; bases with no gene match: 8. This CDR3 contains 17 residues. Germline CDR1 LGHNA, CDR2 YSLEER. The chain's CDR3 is CASSQDTSQGVYNEQFF. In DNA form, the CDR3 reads TGCGCCAGCAGCCAAGACACCTCACAGGGGGTTTACAATGAGCAGTTCTTC.

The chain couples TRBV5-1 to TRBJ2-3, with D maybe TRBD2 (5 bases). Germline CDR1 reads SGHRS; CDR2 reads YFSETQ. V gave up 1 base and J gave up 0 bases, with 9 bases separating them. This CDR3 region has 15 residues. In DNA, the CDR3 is TGCGCCAGCAGCTTGCGGCGGACTAGCACAGATACGCAGTATTTT. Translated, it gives CASSLRRTSTDTQYF.

The CDR3 here is CSARDHPGRSYEQYF. For the CDR3, the DNA is TGCAGTGCTAGAGATCACCCCGGGAGGTCCTACGAGCAGTACTTC. V gene TRBV20-1 combines with J gene TRBJ2-7; 7 bases align to TRBD2. The CDR3 is made up of 15 amino acids. The junction had 6 bases not matched to a gene; V was cut back by 0 bases and J by 1 base. Germline loops: CDR1 DFQATT, CDR2 SNEGSKA (reference sequence).

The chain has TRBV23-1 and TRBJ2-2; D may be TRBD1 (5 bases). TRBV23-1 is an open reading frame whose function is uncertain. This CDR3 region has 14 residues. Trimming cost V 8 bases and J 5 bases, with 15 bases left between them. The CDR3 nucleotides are TGCGCCAGCTGGGGCGGTGAACAGACCGGGGAGCTGTTTTTT. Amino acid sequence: CASWGGEQTGELFF.